Detailed here is one T cell receptor beta chain. Its target antigen remains unknown. Base qualities are not at hand, and no much larger clone is one base apart. Library generation was performed with the immunoSEQ multiplex PCR assay. Rearranged TCR beta chain sequences were amplified using the hsTCRB Kit according to the manufacturer's protocol. An Illumina MiSeq was used to sequence the TCRB libraries. The source study handled its data this way. The kit vendor's proprietary platform handled demultiplexing, trimming and gene mapping. The table comes from immuneACCESS by way of TCRdb, which keeps in-frame sequences with V and J called. Part of the clones is missing from these tables; in studies checked, under half for an unresolved V gene and the rest for unknown reasons. V, J and clone size are taken as reported in that table, and D and trimming were inferred from the DNA itself. In this sample the table shows 50,000 to 70,000 clones, roughly nine tenths of which occur a single time. The biggest ten clones account for roughly 1.5% of the sample.

The CDR3 contains 15 residues, cysteine and phenylalanine counted. Here the CDR3 DNA is all that survives: 45 bases in frame from base 1. Relative to germline, V is missing 6 bases and J is missing 1 base, with 5 bases of the junction outside any gene match. Looking up the germline V gene (reference sequence) yields CDR1 MNHNY and CDR2 SVGAGI. The sample comes from a study of a mutant IDH1 vaccine in newly diagnosed glioma (dated by TCRdb to the early 2020s). A note on the overall study: Vaccination started 4-6 weeks after radiotherapy alone, or was given together with temozolomide cycles in the groups whose treatment included chemotherapy. Of the approximately 34 patients who were treated, about 62% were male and roughly 38% were female, and the mean age was around 40 years. Prior to enrollment, patients had been given standard therapy consisting of radiotherapy alone, temozolomide alone, or radiochemotherapy with temozolomide, with the combination given to most patients. The week-35 safety follow-up was designated visit V12, and the week-47 end of study was designated visit V13. Six visits were used for peripheral blood collection: V03 (baseline), V05, V07, V10, V12 and V13. Longitudinal TCRB deep sequencing was done for some 26 treated patients, wherever samples were available for exploratory analyses. The study at large found these results: No apparent relationship was observed between pseudoprogression and alterations in the top peripheral T cell clonotypes detected by TCRB sequencing. Vaccine-induced immune responses across multiple MHC alleles were detected in approximately 94% of patients. Selection of PBMC samples for TCRB deep sequencing was based on availability. According to the authors, sample limitations meant that analyses of patient blood samples could not be reproduced.

The time point label for this specimen denotes: week 35, safety follow-up. Each vaccine dose, consisting of 300 ug of a 20-mer mutant IDH1 peptide in Montanide, was administered subcutaneously with topical imiquimod. Eight vaccinations were administered to patients in weeks 1, 3, 5, 7, 11, 15, 19 and 23, corresponding to visits V03 through V10. The donors had newly diagnosed IDH1-mutant astrocytomas of WHO grade 3 or 4 that showed loss of nuclear ATRX. The samples were drawn from NOA16, a multicentre, single-arm, open-label phase I trial in Germany that tested a mutant IDH1 peptide vaccine in humans for the first time. Genomic DNA for TCRB sequencing was isolated from EDTA blood with the DNeasy Blood and Tissue Kit.

The TCR comes from a man aged 40-50 years with glioma. The rearranged segments are TRBV6-6 and TRBJ2-5; the junction holds 10 bases that match TRBD1. The sequenced sample was PBMCs, obtained from a glioma patient whose treatment included an IDH1 peptide vaccine. The CDR3 is CASSLGQGVQETQYF. The base sequence is TGTGCCAGCAGCCTCGGACAGGGGGTCCAAGAGACCCAGTACTTC.